The clone carrying this TCR beta chain was detected ten times or more. Antigen: not known. Only healthy Caucasians were included as donors. Looked up from germline, CDR1 is DFQATT and CDR2 is SNEGSKA (reference sequence). The ends lost 6 bases at V and 3 bases at J; junction bases unmatched: 6. This CDR3 has 13 residues. These data come from a study of identical twins. Study-wide results and limits: Abundant beta clonotypes from cord blood bore fewer insertions; memory repertoires lacked this pattern. Alpha sequences out of frame and shared by twins had excess low generation probability.

In TCRdb, the 5' RACE reads were re-called with MiXCR into one record per CDR3 protein. The sample shows 640,000 or so distinct CDR3 sequences, approximately 6% of them seen only once. The receptor comes from a man younger than 30 in good health. Sample: naive T cells sorted from blood. This chain uses TRBV20-1 with TRBJ1-2; 8 positions agree with TRBD1. CDR3 protein: CSAHDRGDYGYTF. CDR3 bases: TGCAGTGCCCACGACAGGGGAGACTATGGCTACACCTTC.